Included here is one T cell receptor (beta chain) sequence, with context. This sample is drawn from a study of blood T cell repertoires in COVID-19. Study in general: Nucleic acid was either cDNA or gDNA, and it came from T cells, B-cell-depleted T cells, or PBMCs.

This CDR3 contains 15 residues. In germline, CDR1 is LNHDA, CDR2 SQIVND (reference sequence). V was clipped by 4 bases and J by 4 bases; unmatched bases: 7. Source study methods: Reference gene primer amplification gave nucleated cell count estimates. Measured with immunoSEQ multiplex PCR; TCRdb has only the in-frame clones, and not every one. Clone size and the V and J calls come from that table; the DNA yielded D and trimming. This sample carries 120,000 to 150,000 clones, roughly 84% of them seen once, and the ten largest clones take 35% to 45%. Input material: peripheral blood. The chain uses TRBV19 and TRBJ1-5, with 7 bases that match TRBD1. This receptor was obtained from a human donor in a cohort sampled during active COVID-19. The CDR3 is CASSSDRAWNQPQHF. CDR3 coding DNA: TGTGCCAGTAGTAGCGACAGGGCCTGGAATCAGCCCCAGCATTTT.